Shown below are 5 T cell receptor beta chains from a single sample sequenced in a study of tumor and adjacent non-tumor tissue in lung cancer. A modified ARM-PCR protocol with three rounds of nested PCR amplified TCRbeta. TCRdb ran MiXCR on the multiplex PCR reads and lists one entry per CDR3 protein. Found here are some 90,000 distinct CDR3 sequences, more than 60% of them singletons; the top ten hold around 16%. No cell sorting was done before RNA was extracted from the tissue. The sequenced material came from lung tumor tissue. All receptors come from a man in his 70s with non-small cell lung cancer.

As to this clonotype: Likely a read error: the CDR3 ends without its conserved phenylalanine or tryptophan. This sequence joins TRBV29-1 and TRBJ2-2, with TRBD1 matching over 7 bases. The germline gives CDR1 SQVTM, CDR2 ANQGSEA. This CDR3 contains 14 residues. The V and J ends lost 6 bases and 2 bases, in that order; junction bases with no gene match: 6. CDR3 residues: CSVCGQVNTGELFI. CDR3 bases: TGCAGCGTGTGCGGACAGGTTAACACCGGGGAGCTGTTTATT.

This clonotype has a handful of counts. A much larger clone lies a single base off, so this may be a read error. The rearrangement joins TRBV2 to TRBJ2-2; TRBD1 matches at 7 bases. Germline CDR1 and CDR2: SNHLY and FYNNEI. This CDR3 is built from 14 residues. Trimming at V came to 6 bases and at J to 6 bases, leaving 7 bases not matched to a gene. CDR3 bases: TGTGCCAGCAGGACGGACAGGCAAGCCGGGGAGCTGTTTTTT. Translation: CASRTDRQAGELFF.

This clonotype was seen more than once but under ten times. J is TRBJ2-7 and V is TRBV20-1; 8 bases are shared with TRBD2. Trimming removed 6 bases from V and 1 base from J; junction bases left unmatched: 8. Germline CDR1 DFQATT, CDR2 SNEGSKA (reference sequence). This CDR3 has 14 amino acids. This chain's CDR3 is CSAGLAGGSYEQYF. CDR3 DNA sequence: TGCAGTGCAGGACTGGCGGGGGGTTCCTACGAGCAGTACTTC.

Of note for this clonotype: Relative to the germline gene, one junction end is altered; a read error may explain this. The chain is built from TRBV11-2 and TRBJ2-6, with 7 bases lining up with TRBD1. The germline gives CDR1 SGHAT, CDR2 FQNNGV. This CDR3 region has 19 residues. The CDR3 DNA sequence: TGTGCCAGCAGCTCCCCCAGGGGAAGAGGGGGCTCTTGGGCCAGCGTCCTGACTTTC. Protein product: CASSSPRGRGGSWASVLTF.

A remark on this clonotype: A read error may explain this, as a much larger clone is one base away. The rearrangement uses TRBV5-4 and TRBJ2-7; 9 bases align to TRBD1. Germline loops: CDR1 SGHNT, CDR2 YYREEE (reference sequence). The CDR3 has 14 amino acids. The CDR3 spells CASSVGQGRYEQCF. As DNA, the CDR3 is TGTGCCAGCAGCGTGGGACAGGGACGCTACGAGCAGTGCTTC.